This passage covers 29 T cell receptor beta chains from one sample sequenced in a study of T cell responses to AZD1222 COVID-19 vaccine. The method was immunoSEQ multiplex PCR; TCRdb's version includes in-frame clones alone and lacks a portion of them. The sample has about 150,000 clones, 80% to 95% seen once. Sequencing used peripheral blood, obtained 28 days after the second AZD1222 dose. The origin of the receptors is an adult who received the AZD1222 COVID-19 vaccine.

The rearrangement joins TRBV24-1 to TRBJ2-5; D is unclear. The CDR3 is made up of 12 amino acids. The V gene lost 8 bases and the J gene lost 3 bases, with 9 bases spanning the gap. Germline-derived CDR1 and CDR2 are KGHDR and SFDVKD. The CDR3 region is CATTGPEETQYF. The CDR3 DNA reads TGTGCCACCACCGGGCCAGAAGAGACCCAGTACTTC.

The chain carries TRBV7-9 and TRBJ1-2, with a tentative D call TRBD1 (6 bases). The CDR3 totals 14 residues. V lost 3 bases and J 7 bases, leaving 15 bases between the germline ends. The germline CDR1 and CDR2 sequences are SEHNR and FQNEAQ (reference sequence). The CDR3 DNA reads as TGTGCCAGCAGCTTTGGACAGAGCCTAGGTGGCTACACCTTC. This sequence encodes CASSFGQSLGGYTF.

Here the CDR3 reads CASSDSKEGAGDTEAFF. CDR3 coding DNA: TGTGCCAGCAGTGACTCGAAAGAAGGGGCAGGGGACACTGAAGCTTTCTTT. This chain connects TRBV6-4 to TRBJ1-1, with a weak D call TRBD1 (6 bases). CDR3 size: 17 residues. Trimming removed 0 bases from V and 3 bases from J, with 17 bases in between. CDR1 is MRHNA, CDR2 SNTAGT, per germline.

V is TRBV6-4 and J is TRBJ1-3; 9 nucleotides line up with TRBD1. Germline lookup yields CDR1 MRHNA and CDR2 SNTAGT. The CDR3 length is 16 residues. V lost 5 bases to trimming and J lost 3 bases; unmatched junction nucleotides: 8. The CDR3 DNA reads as TGTGCCAGCAGTCCTCCTAGGGACAGGGATGGAAACACCATATATTTT. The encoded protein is CASSPPRDRDGNTIYF.

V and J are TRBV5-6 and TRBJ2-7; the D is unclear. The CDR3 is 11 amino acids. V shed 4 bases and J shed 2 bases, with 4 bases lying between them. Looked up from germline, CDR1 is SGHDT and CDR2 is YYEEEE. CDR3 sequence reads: CASSQAYEQYF. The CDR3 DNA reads TGTGCCAGCAGCCAAGCCTACGAGCAGTACTTC. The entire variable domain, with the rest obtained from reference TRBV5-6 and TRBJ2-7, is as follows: DAGVTQSPTHLIKTRGQQVTLRCSPKSGHDTVSWYQQALGQGPQFIFQYYEEEERQRGNFPDRFSGHQFPNYSSELNVNALLLGDSALYLCASSQAYEQYFGPGTRLTVT.

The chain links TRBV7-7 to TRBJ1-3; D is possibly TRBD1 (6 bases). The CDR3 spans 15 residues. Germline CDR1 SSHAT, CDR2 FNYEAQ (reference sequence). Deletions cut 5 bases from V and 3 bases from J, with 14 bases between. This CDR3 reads CASSQEQGFGNTIYF. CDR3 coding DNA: TGTGCCAGCAGCCAGGAACAGGGATTTGGAAACACCATATATTTT.

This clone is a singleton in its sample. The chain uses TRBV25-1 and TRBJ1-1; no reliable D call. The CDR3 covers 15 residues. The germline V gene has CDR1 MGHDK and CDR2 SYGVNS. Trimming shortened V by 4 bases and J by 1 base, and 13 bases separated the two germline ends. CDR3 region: CASSAPGRENTEAFF. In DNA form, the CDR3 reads TGTGCCAGCAGTGCCCCGGGGAGGGAGAACACTGAAGCTTTCTTT.

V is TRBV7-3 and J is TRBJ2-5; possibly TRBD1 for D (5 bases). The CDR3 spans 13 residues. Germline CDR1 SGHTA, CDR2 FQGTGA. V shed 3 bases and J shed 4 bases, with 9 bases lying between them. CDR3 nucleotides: TGTGCCAGCAGCTTTCAGGGTTCAGAGACCCAGTACTTC. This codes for CASSFQGSETQYF.

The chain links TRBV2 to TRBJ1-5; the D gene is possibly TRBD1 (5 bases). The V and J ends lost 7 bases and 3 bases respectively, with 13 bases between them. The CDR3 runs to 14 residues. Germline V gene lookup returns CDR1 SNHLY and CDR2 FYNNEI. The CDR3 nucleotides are TGTGCCAGCAAATGGTGGGGGACCAATCAGCCCCAGCATTTT. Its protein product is CASKWWGTNQPQHF.

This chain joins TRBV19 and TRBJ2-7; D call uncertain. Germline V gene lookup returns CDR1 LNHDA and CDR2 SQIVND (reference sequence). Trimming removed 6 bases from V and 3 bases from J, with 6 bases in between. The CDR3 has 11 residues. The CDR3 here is CASRMGYEQYF. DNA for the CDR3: TGTGCCAGTAGGATGGGCTACGAGCAGTACTTC.

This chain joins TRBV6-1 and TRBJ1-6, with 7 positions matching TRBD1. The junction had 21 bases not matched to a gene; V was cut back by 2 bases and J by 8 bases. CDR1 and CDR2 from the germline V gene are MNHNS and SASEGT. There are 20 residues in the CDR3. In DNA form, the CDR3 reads TGTGCCAGCAGTGAAACAGGAGGGGGCTCCGAATTCAGGGATGATTCACCCCTCCACTTT. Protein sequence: CASSETGGGSEFRDDSPLHF.

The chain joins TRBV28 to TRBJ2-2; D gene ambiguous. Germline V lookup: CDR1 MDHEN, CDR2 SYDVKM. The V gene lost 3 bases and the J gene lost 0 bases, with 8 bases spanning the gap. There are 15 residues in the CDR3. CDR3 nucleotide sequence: TGTGCCAGCAGTTTTTTGGGGACGAACACCGGGGAGCTGTTTTTT. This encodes CASSFLGTNTGELFF.

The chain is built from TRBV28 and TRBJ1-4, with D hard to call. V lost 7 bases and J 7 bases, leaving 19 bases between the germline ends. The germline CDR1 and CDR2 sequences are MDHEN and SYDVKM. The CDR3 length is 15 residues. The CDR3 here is CASNLREREGEKLFF. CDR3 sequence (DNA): TGTGCCAGCAACCTAAGGGAGAGGGAAGGTGAAAAACTGTTTTTT.

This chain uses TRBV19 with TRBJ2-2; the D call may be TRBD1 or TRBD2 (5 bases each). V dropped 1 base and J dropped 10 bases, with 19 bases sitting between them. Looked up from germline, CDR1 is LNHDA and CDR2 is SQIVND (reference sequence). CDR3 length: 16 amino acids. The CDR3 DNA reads TGTGCCAGTAGTATAGTCCGGGGCCCCGTCCAAGTGGAGCTGTTTTTT. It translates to CASSIVRGPVQVELFF.

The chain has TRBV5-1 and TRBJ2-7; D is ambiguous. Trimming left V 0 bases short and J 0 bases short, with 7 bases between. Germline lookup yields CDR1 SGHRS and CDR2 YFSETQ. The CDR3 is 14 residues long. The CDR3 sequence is CASSLEVSSYEQYF. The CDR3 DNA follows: TGCGCCAGCAGCTTGGAAGTTTCCTCCTACGAGCAGTACTTC. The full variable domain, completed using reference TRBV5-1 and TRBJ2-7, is KAGVTQTPRYLIKTRGQQVTLSCSPISGHRSVSWYQQTPGQGLQFLFEYFSETQRNKGNFPGRFSGRQFSNSRSEMNVSTLELGDSALYLCASSLEVSSYEQYFGPGTRLTVT.

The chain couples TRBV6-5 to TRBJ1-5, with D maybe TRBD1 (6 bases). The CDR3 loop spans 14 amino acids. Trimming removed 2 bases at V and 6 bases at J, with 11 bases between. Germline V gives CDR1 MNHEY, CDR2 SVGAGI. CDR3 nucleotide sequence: TGTGCCAGCAGTTACGGTGGCAGGGGTCAGCCCCAGCATTTT. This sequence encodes CASSYGGRGQPQHF.

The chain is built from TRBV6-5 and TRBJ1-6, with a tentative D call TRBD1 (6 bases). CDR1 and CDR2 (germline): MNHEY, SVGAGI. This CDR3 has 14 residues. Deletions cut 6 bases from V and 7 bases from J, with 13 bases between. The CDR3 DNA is TGTGCCAGCAGCGAGGACAGCCTCAATTCACCCCTCCACTTT. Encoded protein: CASSEDSLNSPLHF.

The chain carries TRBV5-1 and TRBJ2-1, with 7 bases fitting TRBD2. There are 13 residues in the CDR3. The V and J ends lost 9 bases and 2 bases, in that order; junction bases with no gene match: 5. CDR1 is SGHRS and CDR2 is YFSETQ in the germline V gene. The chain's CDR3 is CATSGGTYNEQFF. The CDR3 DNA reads TGCGCCACCTCCGGGGGGACCTACAATGAGCAGTTCTTC.

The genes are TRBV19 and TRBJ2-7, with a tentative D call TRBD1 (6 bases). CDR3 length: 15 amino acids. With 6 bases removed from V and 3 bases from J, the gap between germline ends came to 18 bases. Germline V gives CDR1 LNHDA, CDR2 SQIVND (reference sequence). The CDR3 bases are TGTGCCAGTAGCCCTAATCCCCCCAGGGGCTACGAGCAGTACTTC. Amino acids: CASSPNPPRGYEQYF.

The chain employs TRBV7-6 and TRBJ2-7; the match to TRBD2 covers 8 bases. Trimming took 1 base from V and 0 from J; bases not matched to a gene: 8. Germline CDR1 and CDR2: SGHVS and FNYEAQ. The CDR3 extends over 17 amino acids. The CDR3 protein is CASSLEPERGNSYEQYF. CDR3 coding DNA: TGTGCCAGCAGCTTAGAACCCGAGCGGGGGAACTCCTACGAGCAGTACTTC.

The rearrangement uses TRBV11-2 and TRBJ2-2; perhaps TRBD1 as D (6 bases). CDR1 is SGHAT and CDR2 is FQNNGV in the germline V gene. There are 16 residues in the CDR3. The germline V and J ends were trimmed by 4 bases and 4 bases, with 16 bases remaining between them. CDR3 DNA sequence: TGTGCCAGCAGCTCCGGACAGACTCTTATCACCGGGGAGCTGTTTTTT. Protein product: CASSSGQTLITGELFF.

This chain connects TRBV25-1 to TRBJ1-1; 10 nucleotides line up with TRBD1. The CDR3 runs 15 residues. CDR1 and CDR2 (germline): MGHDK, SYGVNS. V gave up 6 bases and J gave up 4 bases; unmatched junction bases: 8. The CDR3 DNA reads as TGTGCCAGCAGAGACCTCGGGACAGGGGTCACTGAAGCTTTCTTT. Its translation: CASRDLGTGVTEAFF. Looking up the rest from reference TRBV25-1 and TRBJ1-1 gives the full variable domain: EADIYQTPRYLVIGTGKKITLECSQTMGHDKMYWYQQDPGMELHLIHYSYGVNSTEKGDLSSESTVSRIRTEHFPLTLESARPSHTSQYLCASRDLGTGVTEAFFGQGTRLTVV.

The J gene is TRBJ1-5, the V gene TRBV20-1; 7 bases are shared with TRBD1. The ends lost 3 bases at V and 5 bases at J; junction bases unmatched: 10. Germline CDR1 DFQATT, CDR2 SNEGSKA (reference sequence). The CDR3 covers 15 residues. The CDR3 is CSASGGGTDYQPQHF. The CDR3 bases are TGCAGTGCTAGTGGTGGGGGGACAGATTATCAGCCCCAGCATTTT.

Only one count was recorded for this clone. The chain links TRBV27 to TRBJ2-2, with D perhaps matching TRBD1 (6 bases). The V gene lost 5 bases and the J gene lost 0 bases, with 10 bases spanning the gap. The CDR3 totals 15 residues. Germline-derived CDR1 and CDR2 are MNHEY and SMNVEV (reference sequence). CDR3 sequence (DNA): TGTGCCAGCAGTCTGTACAGGGCGAACACCGGGGAGCTGTTTTTT. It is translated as CASSLYRANTGELFF.

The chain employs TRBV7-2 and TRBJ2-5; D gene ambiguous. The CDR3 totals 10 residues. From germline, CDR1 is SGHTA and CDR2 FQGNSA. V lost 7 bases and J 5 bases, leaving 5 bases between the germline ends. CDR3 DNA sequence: TGTGCCAGCACGCCCGAGACCCAGTACTTC. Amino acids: CASTPETQYF.

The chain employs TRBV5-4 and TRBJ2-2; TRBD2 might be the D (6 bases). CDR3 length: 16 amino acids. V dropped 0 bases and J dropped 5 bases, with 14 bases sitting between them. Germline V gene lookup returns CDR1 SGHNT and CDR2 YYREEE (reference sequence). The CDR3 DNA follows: TGTGCCAGCAGCTTGGCTGGAGGGAACCCAACCGGGGAGCTGTTTTTT. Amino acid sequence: CASSLAGGNPTGELFF.

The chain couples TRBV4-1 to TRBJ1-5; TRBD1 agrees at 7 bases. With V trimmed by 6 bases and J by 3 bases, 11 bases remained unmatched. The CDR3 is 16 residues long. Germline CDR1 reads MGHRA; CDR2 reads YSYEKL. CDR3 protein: CASSTDVTGPNQPQHF. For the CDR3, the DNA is TGCGCCAGCAGTACAGACGTGACAGGGCCCAATCAGCCCCAGCATTTT.

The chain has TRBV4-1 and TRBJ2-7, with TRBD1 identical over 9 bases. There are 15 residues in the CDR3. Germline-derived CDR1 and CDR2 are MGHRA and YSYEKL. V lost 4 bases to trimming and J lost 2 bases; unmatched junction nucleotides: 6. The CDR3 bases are TGCGCCAGCAGCCCCGGACAGGGGCCCGCCTACGAGCAGTACTTC. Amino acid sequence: CASSPGQGPAYEQYF.

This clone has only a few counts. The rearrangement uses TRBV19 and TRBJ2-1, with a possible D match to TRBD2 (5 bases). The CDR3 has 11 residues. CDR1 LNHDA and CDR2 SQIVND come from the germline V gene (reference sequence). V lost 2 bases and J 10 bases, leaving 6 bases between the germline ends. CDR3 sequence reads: CASSISGEQFF. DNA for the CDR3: TGTGCCAGTAGTATATCGGGGGAGCAGTTCTTC.